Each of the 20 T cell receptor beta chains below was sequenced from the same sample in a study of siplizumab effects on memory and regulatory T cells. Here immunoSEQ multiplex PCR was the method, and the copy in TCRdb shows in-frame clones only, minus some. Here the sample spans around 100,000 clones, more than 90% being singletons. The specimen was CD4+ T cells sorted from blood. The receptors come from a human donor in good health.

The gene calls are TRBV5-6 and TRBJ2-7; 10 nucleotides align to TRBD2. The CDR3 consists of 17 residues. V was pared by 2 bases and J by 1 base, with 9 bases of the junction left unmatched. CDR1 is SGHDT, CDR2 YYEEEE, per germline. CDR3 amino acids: CASSFEAGGPRSYEQYF. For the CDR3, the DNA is TGTGCCAGCAGCTTTGAAGCGGGGGGGCCTCGGTCCTACGAGCAGTACTTC.

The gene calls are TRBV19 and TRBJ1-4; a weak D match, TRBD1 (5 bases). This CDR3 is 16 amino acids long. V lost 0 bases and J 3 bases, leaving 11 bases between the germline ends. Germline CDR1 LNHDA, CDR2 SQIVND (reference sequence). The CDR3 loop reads CASSIDRGAANEKLFF. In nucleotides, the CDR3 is TGTGCCAGTAGTATAGATCGAGGGGCGGCTAATGAAAAACTGTTTTTT. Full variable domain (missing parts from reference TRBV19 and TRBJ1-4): DGGITQSPKYLFRKEGQNVTLSCEQNLNHDAMYWYRQDPGQGLRLIYYSQIVNDFQKGDIAEGYSVSREKKESFPLTVTSAQKNPTAFYLCASSIDRGAANEKLFFGSGTQLSVL.

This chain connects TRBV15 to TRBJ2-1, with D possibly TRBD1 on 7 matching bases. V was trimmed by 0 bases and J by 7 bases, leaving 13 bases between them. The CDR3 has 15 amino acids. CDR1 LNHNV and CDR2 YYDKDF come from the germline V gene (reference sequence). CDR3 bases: TGTGCCACCAGCAGAGAGGAGGGGGCCGTGAATGAGCAGTTCTTC. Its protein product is CATSREEGAVNEQFF.

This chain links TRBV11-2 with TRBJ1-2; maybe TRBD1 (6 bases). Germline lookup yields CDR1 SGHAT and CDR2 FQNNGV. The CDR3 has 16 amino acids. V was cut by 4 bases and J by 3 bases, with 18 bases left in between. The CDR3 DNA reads TGTGCCAGCAGCTCGATCGGGGGGCGGACTCACTATGGCTACACCTTC. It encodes CASSSIGGRTHYGYTF.

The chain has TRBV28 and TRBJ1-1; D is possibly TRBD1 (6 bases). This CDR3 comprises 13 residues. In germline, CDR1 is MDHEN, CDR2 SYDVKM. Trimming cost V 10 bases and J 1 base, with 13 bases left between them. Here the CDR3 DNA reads TGTGCCATAACGGAACAGGGGAACACTGAAGCTTTCTTT. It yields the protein CAITEQGNTEAFF.

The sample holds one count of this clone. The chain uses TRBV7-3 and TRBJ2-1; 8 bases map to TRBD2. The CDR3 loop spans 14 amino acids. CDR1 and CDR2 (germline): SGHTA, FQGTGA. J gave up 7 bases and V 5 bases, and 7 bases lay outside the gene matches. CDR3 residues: CASSPPGGVNEQFF. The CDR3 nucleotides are TGTGCCAGCAGCCCCCCCGGGGGGGTGAATGAGCAGTTCTTC. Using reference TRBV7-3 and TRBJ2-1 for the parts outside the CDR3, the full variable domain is GAGVSQTPSNKVTEKGKYVELRCDPISGHTALYWYRQSLGQGPEFLIYFQGTGAADDSGLPNDRFFAVRPEGSVSTLKIQRTERGDSAVYLCASSPPGGVNEQFFGPGTRLTVL.

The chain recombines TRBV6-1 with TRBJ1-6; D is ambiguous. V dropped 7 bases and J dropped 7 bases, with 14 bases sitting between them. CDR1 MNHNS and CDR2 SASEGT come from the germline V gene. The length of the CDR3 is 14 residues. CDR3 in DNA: TGTGCCAGCATAGGTGGCAGCTCAAATTCACCCCTCCACTTT. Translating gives CASIGGSSNSPLHF.

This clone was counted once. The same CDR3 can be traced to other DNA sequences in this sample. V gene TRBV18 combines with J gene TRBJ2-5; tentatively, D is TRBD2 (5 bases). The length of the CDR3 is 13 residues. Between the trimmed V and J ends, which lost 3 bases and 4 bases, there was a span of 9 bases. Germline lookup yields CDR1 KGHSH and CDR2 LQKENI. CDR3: CASSPGRGETQYF. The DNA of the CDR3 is TGTGCCAGCTCACCGGGTCGGGGAGAGACCCAGTACTTC.

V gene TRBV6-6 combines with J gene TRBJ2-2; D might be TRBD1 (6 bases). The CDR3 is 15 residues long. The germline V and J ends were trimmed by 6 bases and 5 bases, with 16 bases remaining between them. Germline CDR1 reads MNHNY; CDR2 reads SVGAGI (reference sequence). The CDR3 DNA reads TGTGCCAGCAGGGGGGCCGGGACAACTACCGGGGAGCTGTTTTTT. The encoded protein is CASRGAGTTTGELFF.

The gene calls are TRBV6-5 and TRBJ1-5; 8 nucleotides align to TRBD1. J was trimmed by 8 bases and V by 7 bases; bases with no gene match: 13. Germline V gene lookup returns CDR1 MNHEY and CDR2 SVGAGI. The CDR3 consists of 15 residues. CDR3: CASTRTGFQGKPQHF. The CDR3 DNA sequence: TGTGCCAGCACCCGGACAGGGTTTCAGGGTAAGCCCCAGCATTTT.

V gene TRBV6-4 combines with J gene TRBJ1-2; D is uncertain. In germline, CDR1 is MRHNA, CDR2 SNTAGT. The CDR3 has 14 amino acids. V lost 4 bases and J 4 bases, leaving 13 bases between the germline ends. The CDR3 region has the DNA TGTGCCAGCAGTGCCGGGTGGCCGGGCTATGGCTACACCTTC. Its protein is CASSAGWPGYGYTF.

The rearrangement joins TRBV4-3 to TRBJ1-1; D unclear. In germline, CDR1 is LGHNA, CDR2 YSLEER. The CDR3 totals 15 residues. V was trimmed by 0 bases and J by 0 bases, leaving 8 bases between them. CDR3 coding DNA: TGCGCCAGCAGCCAAGATCCTGCAGTGAACACTGAAGCTTTCTTT. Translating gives CASSQDPAVNTEAFF.

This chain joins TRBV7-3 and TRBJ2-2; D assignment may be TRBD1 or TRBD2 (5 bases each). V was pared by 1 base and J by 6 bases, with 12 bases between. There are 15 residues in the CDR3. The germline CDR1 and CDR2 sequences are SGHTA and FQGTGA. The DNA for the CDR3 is TGTGCCAGCAGCTTAAGCCAGCGAGGGGCCGGGGAGCTGTTTTTT. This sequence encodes CASSLSQRGAGELFF.

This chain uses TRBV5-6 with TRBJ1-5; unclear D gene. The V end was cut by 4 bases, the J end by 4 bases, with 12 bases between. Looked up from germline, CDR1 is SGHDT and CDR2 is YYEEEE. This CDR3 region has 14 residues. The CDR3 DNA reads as TGTGCCAGCAGCCTGAGAGTATTAAATCAGCCCCAGCATTTT. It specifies CASSLRVLNQPQHF.

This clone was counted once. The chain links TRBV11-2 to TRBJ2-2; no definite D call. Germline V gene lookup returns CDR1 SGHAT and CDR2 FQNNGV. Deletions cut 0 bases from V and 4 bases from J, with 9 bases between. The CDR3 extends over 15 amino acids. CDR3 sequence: CASSLDRLPTGELFF. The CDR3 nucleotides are TGTGCCAGCAGCTTAGATCGGCTACCCACCGGGGAGCTGTTTTTT.

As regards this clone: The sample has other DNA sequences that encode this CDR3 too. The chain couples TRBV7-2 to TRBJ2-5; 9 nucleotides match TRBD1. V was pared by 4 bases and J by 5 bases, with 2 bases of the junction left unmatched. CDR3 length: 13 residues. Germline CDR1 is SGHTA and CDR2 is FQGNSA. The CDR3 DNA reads TGTGCCAGCAGCTCAACAGGGGGCGAGACCCAGTACTTC. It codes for CASSSTGGETQYF.

The CDR3, as DNA: TGTGCCAGCAGTTCGCCCACCCTCAGCTCCTACGAGCAGTACTTC. Encoded protein: CASSSPTLSSYEQYF. The chain employs TRBV27 and TRBJ2-7; no clear D. The CDR3 covers 15 residues. Germline CDR1 and CDR2: MNHEY and SMNVEV (reference sequence). Trimming left V 4 bases short and J 0 bases short, with 13 bases between.

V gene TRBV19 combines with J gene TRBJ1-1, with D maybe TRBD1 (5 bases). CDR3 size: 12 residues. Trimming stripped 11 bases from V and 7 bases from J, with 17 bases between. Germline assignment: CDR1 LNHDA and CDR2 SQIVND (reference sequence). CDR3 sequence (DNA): TGTGCCGGTCGACGGGGGTGGGGTGAAGCTTTCTTT. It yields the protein CAGRRGWGEAFF.

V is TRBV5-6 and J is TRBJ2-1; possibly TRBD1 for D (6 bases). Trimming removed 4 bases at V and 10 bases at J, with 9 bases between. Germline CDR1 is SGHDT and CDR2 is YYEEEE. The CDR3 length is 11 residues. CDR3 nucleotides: TGTGCCAGCAGCCGGGACACCGAGCAGTTCTTC. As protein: CASSRDTEQFF.

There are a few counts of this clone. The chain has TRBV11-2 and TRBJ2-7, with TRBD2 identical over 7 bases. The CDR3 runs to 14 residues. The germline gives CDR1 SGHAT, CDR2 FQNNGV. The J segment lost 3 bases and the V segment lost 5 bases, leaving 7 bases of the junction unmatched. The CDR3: CASSKSGAYYEQYF. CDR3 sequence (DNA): TGTGCCAGCAGCAAGAGCGGGGCGTACTACGAGCAGTACTTC.